This entry concerns a single T cell receptor beta chain. The antigen is undetermined. Each patient relapsed following autologous stem cell transplantation, and prior brentuximab vedotin exposure differed. In germline, CDR1 is SGHDT, CDR2 YYEEEE. Trimming cost V 1 base and J 4 bases, with 14 bases left between them. The CDR3 sequence is 15 residues long. This sample is part of a study of PD-1 blockade in classical Hodgkin lymphoma. Study-wide results and limits: Only CD4+ TCR diversity, not CD8+, had risen significantly by C4D1. Whoever responded completely had baseline diversity much like that seen in newly diagnosed patients.

The table came from immunoSEQ multiplex PCR; TCRdb's copy has only in-frame clones and leaves some out. The sample lists 25,000 to 30,000 clones, less than 85% seen once, with 20% to 25% in the top ten. V gene TRBV5-6 combines with J gene TRBJ1-2; D gene unclear. This receptor was identified in a human donor with classical Hodgkin lymphoma. The source material was peripheral blood mononuclear cells (PBMCs), sampled before the second cycle of nivolumab. CDR3 sequence (DNA): TGTGCCAGCAGCTTGTCCTTTAGCGGACCCTATGGCTACACCTTC. Translating gives CASSLSFSGPYGYTF.